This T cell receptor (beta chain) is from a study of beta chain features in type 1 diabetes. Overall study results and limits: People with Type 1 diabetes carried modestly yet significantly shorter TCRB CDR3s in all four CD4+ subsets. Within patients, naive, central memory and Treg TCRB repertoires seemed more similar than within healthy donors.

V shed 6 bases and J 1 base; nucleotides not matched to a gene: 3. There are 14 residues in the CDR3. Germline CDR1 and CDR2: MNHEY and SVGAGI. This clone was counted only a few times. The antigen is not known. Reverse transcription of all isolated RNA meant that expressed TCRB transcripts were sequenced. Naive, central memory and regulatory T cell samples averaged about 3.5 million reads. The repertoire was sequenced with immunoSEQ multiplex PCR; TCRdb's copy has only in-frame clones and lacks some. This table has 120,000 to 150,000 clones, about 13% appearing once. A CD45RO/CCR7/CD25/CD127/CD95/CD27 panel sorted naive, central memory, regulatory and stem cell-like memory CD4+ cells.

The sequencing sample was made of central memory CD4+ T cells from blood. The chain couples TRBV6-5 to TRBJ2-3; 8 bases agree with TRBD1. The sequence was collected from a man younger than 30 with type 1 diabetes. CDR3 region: CASRKDRGTDTQYF. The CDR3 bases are TGTGCCAGCAGAAAGGACAGGGGCACAGATACGCAGTATTTT.